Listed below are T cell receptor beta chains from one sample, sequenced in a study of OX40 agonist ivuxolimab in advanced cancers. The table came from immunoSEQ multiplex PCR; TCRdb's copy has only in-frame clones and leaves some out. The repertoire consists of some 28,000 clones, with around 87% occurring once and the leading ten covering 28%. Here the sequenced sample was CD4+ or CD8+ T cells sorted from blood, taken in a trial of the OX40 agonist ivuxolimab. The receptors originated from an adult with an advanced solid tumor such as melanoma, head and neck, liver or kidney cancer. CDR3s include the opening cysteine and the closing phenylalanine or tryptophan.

CDR3: CASMGDQPQHF
J: TRBJ1-5
V: TRBV19

CDR3: CASSPYWADRLNTEAFF
J: TRBJ1-1
V: TRBV7-9

CDR3: CATRDRESYEQYF
J: TRBJ2-7
V: TRBV10-3

CDR3: CASSQVHGAGDTQYF
J: TRBJ2-3
V: TRBV4-1

CDR3: CASSLGQGDQPQHF
J: TRBJ1-5
V: TRBV7-9

CDR3: CASIAPNTEAFF
J: TRBJ1-1
V: TRBV4-1

CDR3: CASSPRDTMTGELFF
J: TRBJ2-2
V: TRBV6-5

CDR3: CASSEDRGLGNQPQHF
J: TRBJ1-5
V: TRBV4-1

CDR3: CASSPHGGGAPDTQYF
J: TRBJ2-3
V: TRBV28

CDR3: CASSLGGQEYEQYF
J: TRBJ2-7
V: TRBV5-4

CDR3: CATPVTGNTGELFF
J: TRBJ2-2
V: TRBV7-6

CDR3: CASSSTSGGSTDTQYF
J: TRBJ2-3
V: TRBV7-9

CDR3: CSVGQGKGYTF
J: TRBJ1-2
V: TRBV29-1

CDR3: CAIKGQNTGELFF
J: TRBJ2-2
V: TRBV7-6

CDR3: CASSPTVLAGSTDTQYF
J: TRBJ2-3
V: TRBV10-1

CDR3: CASSLAGDYNEQFF
J: TRBJ2-1
V: TRBV7-7

CDR3: CASSQAWSPRDRTSVYGYTF
J: TRBJ1-2
V: TRBV4-1

CDR3: CASIPRGSSYEQYF
J: TRBJ2-7
V: TRBV6-1

CDR3: CASSPIAQGAVDTQYF
J: TRBJ2-3
V: TRBV18

CDR3: CASSLGPKDRETQYF
J: TRBJ2-5
V: TRBV7-9

CDR3: CASSVERGKTNEQFF
J: TRBJ2-1
V: TRBV9

CDR3: CASSLAGIYYEQYF
J: TRBJ2-7
V: TRBV13

CDR3: CASSYSGGAAEQFF
J: TRBJ2-1
V: TRBV7-6

CDR3: CASSLGSGGTSENIQYF
J: TRBJ2-4
V: TRBV7-9

CDR3: CASSYSAGVAFF
J: TRBJ1-1
V: TRBV6-5

CDR3: CASSPGQGTYEQYF
J: TRBJ2-7
V: TRBV7-8

CDR3: CASSLEGYSNQPQHF
J: TRBJ1-5
V: TRBV27

CDR3: CASSQDLDSTYEQYF
J: TRBJ2-7
V: TRBV4-2

CDR3: CASSQGGFMTEAFF
J: TRBJ1-1
V: TRBV14

CDR3: CASSYGRYNEQFF
J: TRBJ2-1
V: TRBV28

CDR3: CASSADPGNEQFF
J: TRBJ2-1
V: TRBV9

CDR3: CASSLGPVNEKLFF
J: TRBJ1-4
V: TRBV18

CDR3: CASSQDERAGDTQYF
J: TRBJ2-3
V: TRBV4-2

CDR3: CASSLGAENEYGYTF
J: TRBJ1-2
V: TRBV7-6

CDR3: CASSIPFLAGGTDTQYF
J: TRBJ2-3
V: TRBV19

CDR3: CAWSLPRDRATSPLHF
J: TRBJ1-6
V: TRBV30

CDR3: CSVVLTQGSYEQYF
J: TRBJ2-7
V: TRBV29-1

CDR3: CASSYRDGYEQYF
J: TRBJ2-7
V: TRBV6-5

CDR3: CASSLFGGELFF
J: TRBJ2-2
V: TRBV7-2

CDR3: CASSFQTWTGTYEQYF
J: TRBJ2-7
V: TRBV5-6

CDR3: CATARQYTGELFF
J: TRBJ2-2
V: TRBV27

CDR3: CASSTTGAYEQYF
J: TRBJ2-7
V: TRBV13

CDR3: CASSEWGQSNTEAFF
J: TRBJ1-1
V: TRBV10-1

CDR3: CASSLGEPLHF
J: TRBJ1-6
V: TRBV7-9

CDR3: CASSLPSRDRGNLYGYTF
J: TRBJ1-2
V: TRBV28

CDR3: CASLGAYEQYF
J: .
V: TRBV2

CDR3: CASSQESAAFNYGYTF
J: TRBJ1-2
V: TRBV4-1

CDR3: CASSIVRTGGGNQPQHF
J: TRBJ1-5
V: TRBV19

CDR3: CASSFGSAYGYTF
J: TRBJ1-2
V: TRBV27

CDR3: CASSLAGRGTEAFF
J: TRBJ1-1
V: TRBV5-6